Listed here are 13 T cell receptor beta chains from one sample, sequenced in a study of T-cell reconstitution after alpha-beta-depleted transplantation in children listed by TCRdb under 2016. Libraries were built with PCR. The instrument given in TCRdb is Illumina HiSeq 2500. TCR libraries were prepared with molecular barcoding, using unique molecular identifiers to normalize TCRbeta repertoire quantification. The public reads were quality trimmed at Q25 with fastp and then assembled into clones with MiXCR by TCRdb, keeping productive beta chains. Each entry is one CDR3 protein sequence, shown with its most common DNA and genes. Present in this sample are fewer than 750,000 distinct CDR3 sequences, 27% of which were seen just once. 35% to 40% of the sample is in the top ten clones. Interpreted using the paper, the treatment or condition label stands for: allogeneic hematopoietic cell transplantation with graft depleted of TCRalphabeta T cells and CD19 B cells.

The input for sequencing was PBMCs, taken before TCRalphabeta/CD19-depleted stem cell transplant. Receptors originate from a boy less than two years old with Wiskott-Aldrich syndrome, due to receive a stem cell transplant.

This rearrangement joins TRBV20-1 to TRBJ2-3; no firm D call. The V gene's germline CDR1 is DFQATT and CDR2 SNEGSKA (reference sequence). This CDR3 contains 11 residues. V dropped 6 bases and J dropped 0 bases, with 4 bases sitting between them. The DNA for the CDR3 is TGCAGTGCCCATAGCACAGATACGCAGTATTTT. Its protein product is CSAHSTDTQYF.

Only a few counts were recorded for this clonotype. The genes are TRBV3-1 and TRBJ2-7; TRBD2 matches 12 bases. The germline V gene has CDR1 LGHDT and CDR2 YNNKEL (reference sequence). With V trimmed by 2 bases and J by 7 bases, 9 bases remained unmatched. The CDR3 consists of 16 residues. The CDR3 is CASSQMASGRAGEQYF. CDR3 DNA sequence: TGTGCCAGCAGCCAAATGGCTAGCGGGAGGGCGGGGGAGCAGTACTTC.

This clonotype turned up a few times. The chain links TRBV5-6 to TRBJ2-3, with 10 bases matching TRBD2. The length of the CDR3 is 16 residues. CDR1 SGHDT and CDR2 YYEEEE come from the germline V gene. V was pared by 2 bases and J by 0 bases, with 3 bases of the junction left unmatched. CDR3 amino acids: CASSFETSGSTDTQYF. CDR3 nucleotides: TGTGCCAGCAGCTTTGAGACTAGCGGGAGCACAGATACGCAGTATTTT.

V usage is TRBV13 and J usage is TRBJ1-2, with TRBD1 matching over 10 bases. The CDR3 has 17 amino acids. Germline values: CDR1 PRHDT, CDR2 FYEKMQ (reference sequence). J lost 4 bases, V lost 5 bases, and 13 bases had no gene match. The CDR3 coding sequence is TGTGCCAGCAGCCTCTCGTGGGACAGGGGAGTAGCCTATGGCTACACCTTC. Translation: CASSLSWDRGVAYGYTF.

This clonotype was counted only a few times. V usage is TRBV5-1 and J usage is TRBJ2-7; maybe TRBD1 (5 bases). The CDR3 runs to 16 residues. CDR1 is SGHRS, CDR2 YFSETQ, per germline. The ends were cut back, 2 bases at V and 6 bases at J, with 21 bases in the middle. The CDR3 protein is CASSFRRTEGVSEQYF. The CDR3 DNA reads as TGCGCCAGCAGCTTTCGACGGACGGAAGGGGTATCCGAGCAGTACTTC.

The table lists this clonotype with a few counts. The chain is built from TRBV5-1 and TRBJ2-3, with no clear D. CDR1 and CDR2 from the germline V gene are SGHRS and YFSETQ. V gave up 0 bases and J gave up 2 bases, with 7 bases separating them. The CDR3 extends over 14 amino acids. This chain's CDR3 is CASSLAKFTDTQYF. CDR3 nucleotide sequence: TGCGCCAGCAGCTTGGCTAAGTTCACAGATACGCAGTATTTT.

V gene TRBV2 combines with J gene TRBJ1-5, with 8 bases matching TRBD1. V shed 5 bases and J 0 bases; nucleotides not matched to a gene: 6. CDR1 and CDR2 from the germline V gene are SNHLY and FYNNEI. The CDR3 sequence is 16 residues long. CDR3 sequence (DNA): TGTGCCAGCAGTCAACAGGGGGGCTATAGCAATCAGCCCCAGCATTTT. This sequence encodes CASSQQGGYSNQPQHF.

The CDR3 DNA is TGTGCCAGCCCGAGGCCCGGACAGGGGTACAATGAGCAGTTCTTC. As protein: CASPRPGQGYNEQFF. The rearrangement links TRBV7-9 to TRBJ2-1; TRBD1 agrees at 9 bases. V lost 8 bases and J lost 4; bases outside the gene matches: 9. The CDR3 length is 15 residues. Germline values: CDR1 SEHNR, CDR2 FQNEAQ (reference sequence).

This clonotype came up a few times. V is TRBV7-8 and J is TRBJ2-7, with 8 bases that match TRBD2. Germline lookup yields CDR1 SGHVS and CDR2 FQNEAQ. The CDR3 extends over 18 amino acids. J was trimmed by 4 bases and V by 5 bases; bases with no gene match: 19. CDR3 DNA: TGTGCCAGCAGCCCTATAGCGGGAAGTCAGGGGTGGGAATACGAGCAGTACTTC. Translating it yields CASSPIAGSQGWEYEQYF.

The chain carries TRBV10-3 and TRBJ2-1; D is undetermined. The V gene's germline CDR1 is ENHRY and CDR2 SYGVKD. CDR3 length equals 15 residues. Trimming cost V 3 bases and J 5 bases, with 14 bases left between them. CDR3 residues: CAISDLVGYNNEQFF. CDR3 DNA sequence: TGTGCCATCAGTGACCTAGTTGGGTACAACAATGAGCAGTTCTTC.

This clonotype was recorded a few times. The V and J genes are TRBV7-2 and TRBJ2-7, with 7 bases identical to TRBD1. Trimming took 4 bases from V and 0 from J; bases not matched to a gene: 3. Germline CDR1 reads SGHTA; CDR2 reads FQGNSA. This CDR3 has 14 residues. In nucleotides, the CDR3 is TGTGCCAGCAGCTCCGACAGGGTCTCCTACGAGCAGTACTTC. Its translation is CASSSDRVSYEQYF.

This clonotype occurred a few times. The chain has TRBV5-1 and TRBJ2-5, with D tentatively TRBD1 (6 bases). Trimming removed 2 bases from V and 5 bases from J, with 13 bases in between. The germline gives CDR1 SGHRS, CDR2 YFSETQ. The CDR3 is 14 amino acids. CDR3 DNA: TGCGCCAGCAGCTTCGGACAGACACGGGAGACCCAGTACTTC. The encoded protein is CASSFGQTRETQYF.

This clonotype was detected only a few times. The chain links TRBV7-2 to TRBJ2-2; 11 bases are a match to TRBD2. V was pared by 0 bases and J by 4 bases, with 7 bases of the junction left unmatched. Germline CDR1 and CDR2: SGHTA and FQGNSA. The CDR3 sequence is 18 residues long. The CDR3 DNA sequence: TGTGCCAGCAGCTTAGCGTCAAGGCTAGCGGGAGGCACCGGGGAGCTGTTTTTT. It specifies CASSLASRLAGGTGELFF.